What follows are 23 T cell receptor beta chains derived from one specimen sequenced in a study of T cell responses to AZD1222 COVID-19 vaccine. This table comes from immunoSEQ multiplex PCR, and its TCRdb copy is limited to in-frame clones, with some not included. The profile shows about 180,000 clones, 85% to 95% of them singletons. The specimen comprised peripheral blood, sampled 28 days after the second dose of the MenACWY control vaccine. These receptors were obtained from an adult who received the MenACWY meningococcal vaccine as a control.

The rearrangement joins TRBV3-1 (or the pseudogene TRBV3-2) to TRBJ1-5; tentatively, D is TRBD1 (5 bases). Germline assignment: CDR1 LGHDT and CDR2 YNNKEL (reference sequence). The V end was cut by 1 base, the J end by 9 bases, with 16 bases between. The CDR3 sequence is 15 residues long. The CDR3 loop is CASSQATQGPRPQHF. Here the CDR3 DNA reads TGTGCCAGCAGCCAAGCTACCCAGGGCCCCAGGCCCCAGCATTTT.

The chain carries TRBV5-6 and TRBJ2-1, with a possible D match to TRBD1 (6 bases). The CDR3 consists of 14 residues. CDR1 SGHDT and CDR2 YYEEEE come from the germline V gene. V lost 2 bases to trimming and J lost 6 bases, with 12 bases between them. CDR3 sequence (DNA): TGTGCCAGCAGCTTCCTCCAGGGGAGCAATGAGCAGTTCTTC. Translated: CASSFLQGSNEQFF.

J is TRBJ1-5 and V is TRBV6-5, with TRBD1 as a possible D gene (5 bases). The CDR3 has 14 amino acids. Between the trimmed V and J ends, which lost 8 bases and 3 bases, there was a span of 14 bases. Germline CDR1 MNHEY, CDR2 SVGAGI. The DNA of the CDR3 is TGTGCCAGCGTGCTGGGGCGCAACAATCAGCCCCAGCATTTT. It is translated as CASVLGRNNQPQHF.

The chain employs TRBV19 and TRBJ1-5; no definite D call. Per the germline V gene, CDR1 is LNHDA and CDR2 is SQIVND (reference sequence). V lost 5 bases, J lost 4 bases, and 15 bases lay in between. The CDR3 consists of 15 residues. This CDR3 reads CASSPSLGPNQPQHF. In DNA, the CDR3 is TGTGCCAGTAGTCCCTCCTTAGGCCCGAATCAGCCCCAGCATTTT.

This clone was counted a single time. This rearrangement joins TRBV12-3 or TRBV12-4 to TRBJ2-5; 8 bases are shared with TRBD1. The CDR3 runs 13 residues. The V segment lost 6 bases and the J segment 11 bases; nucleotides outside the gene matches: 11. CDR3 sequence (DNA): TGTGCCAGCAGCCTGGACAGGGCAGTAGGGCAGTACTTC. It encodes CASSLDRAVGQYF.

This chain joins TRBV5-1 and TRBJ1-2; D is undetermined. Deletions cut 0 bases from V and 1 base from J, with 10 bases between. This CDR3 is 15 amino acids long. CDR1 SGHRS and CDR2 YFSETQ come from the germline V gene. For the CDR3, the DNA is TGCGCCAGCAGCTTGGGCTCAGGAAATAACTATGGCTACACCTTC. Translating gives CASSLGSGNNYGYTF.

The genes are TRBV3-1 (or the pseudogene TRBV3-2) and TRBJ2-1; TRBD2 agrees at 7 bases. CDR1 and CDR2 (germline): LGHDT, YNNKEL (reference sequence). There are 16 residues in the CDR3. The V segment lost 3 bases and the J segment 6 bases; nucleotides outside the gene matches: 11. For the CDR3, the DNA is TGTGCCAGCAGCCAGGGCCCGGGGGGACTTATCAATGAGCAGTTCTTC. Translating it yields CASSQGPGGLINEQFF.

The V and J genes are TRBV28 and TRBJ1-1, with 9 bases aligning to TRBD1. The CDR3 totals 17 residues. J lost 0 bases, V lost 5 bases, and 10 bases had no gene match. Germline-derived CDR1 and CDR2 are MDHEN and SYDVKM. CDR3 in amino acids: CASSVPGQGRLNTEAFF. For the CDR3, the DNA is TGTGCCAGCAGTGTCCCGGGACAGGGTCGACTGAACACTGAAGCTTTCTTT.

V is TRBV11-2 and J is TRBJ2-7; D is ambiguous. In germline, CDR1 is SGHAT, CDR2 FQNNGV. The CDR3 loop spans 14 amino acids. Deletions cut 4 bases from V and 1 base from J, with 11 bases between. The CDR3 DNA sequence: TGTGCCAGCAGCTATGGCCCTTGGTCCTACGAGCAGTACTTC. It codes for CASSYGPWSYEQYF. Together with reference TRBV11-2 and TRBJ2-7, the CDR3 gives the full variable domain: EAGVAQSPRYKIIEKRQSVAFWCNPISGHATLYWYQQILGQGPKLLIQFQNNGVVDDSQLPKDRFSAERLKGVDSTLKIQPAKLEDSAVYLCASSYGPWSYEQYFGPGTRLTVT.

The chain is built from TRBV5-1 and TRBJ2-4; D is possibly TRBD1 or TRBD2 (5 bases each). The germline CDR1 and CDR2 sequences are SGHRS and YFSETQ. This CDR3 contains 15 residues. The germline V and J ends were trimmed by 1 base and 4 bases, with 12 bases remaining between them. The chain's CDR3 is CASSLMGPEKNIQYF. DNA for the CDR3: TGCGCCAGCAGCTTGATGGGACCAGAAAAAAACATTCAGTACTTC.

The genes are TRBV28 and TRBJ1-2, with D perhaps matching TRBD1 (6 bases). Germline loops: CDR1 MDHEN, CDR2 SYDVKM. The CDR3 runs to 12 residues. V lost 8 bases, J lost 7 bases, and 14 bases lay in between. The CDR3 spells CASGGARSGYTF. The CDR3, as DNA: TGTGCCAGCGGGGGGGCTCGTAGTGGCTACACCTTC.

The V gene is TRBV5-1, the J gene TRBJ1-3, with a weak D call TRBD1 (5 bases). V lost 5 bases, J lost 0 bases, and 9 bases lay in between. The CDR3 extends over 14 amino acids. From germline, CDR1 is SGHRS and CDR2 YFSETQ. This CDR3 is CASRAGRSGNTIYF. Here the CDR3 DNA reads TGCGCCAGCAGGGCGGGACGCTCTGGAAACACCATATATTTT.

V and J are TRBV11-1 and TRBJ2-1, with D perhaps given as TRBD1 or TRBD2 (6 bases each). Germline loops: CDR1 SGHAT, CDR2 FQDESV (reference sequence). The CDR3 has 15 residues. Trimming left V 2 bases short and J 5 bases short, with 13 bases between. The CDR3: CASSLTGAQHNEQFF. The CDR3 DNA sequence: TGTGCCAGCAGCTTAACGGGGGCCCAACACAATGAGCAGTTCTTC.

The chain uses TRBV5-4 and TRBJ1-4, with D tentatively TRBD1 (6 bases). The CDR3 is made up of 13 amino acids. CDR1 and CDR2 from the germline V gene are SGHNT and YYREEE (reference sequence). V was pared by 3 bases and J by 8 bases, with 11 bases between. CDR3 in DNA: TGTGCCAGCAGCTCGGACAGTTGGGAAAAACTGTTTTTT. Translating it yields CASSSDSWEKLFF.

The chain combines TRBV9 with TRBJ2-7; tentatively, D is TRBD1 (6 bases). The CDR3 is made up of 13 amino acids. With 10 bases removed from V and 3 bases from J, the gap between germline ends came to 17 bases. The germline CDR1 and CDR2 sequences are SGDLS and YYNGEE. The CDR3 DNA reads as TGTGCCGTCAGGAGACAGGACTTCTACGAGCAGTACTTC. It specifies CAVRRQDFYEQYF.

The gene calls are TRBV5-4 and TRBJ1-1; D is uncertain. V was clipped by 2 bases and J by 4 bases, with 6 bases between them. The CDR3 extends over 12 amino acids. CDR1 and CDR2 (germline): SGHNT, YYREEE (reference sequence). The CDR3 DNA is TGTGCCAGCAGCTTAACGAGCACTGAAGCTTTCTTT. This translates into CASSLTSTEAFF.

The rearrangement uses TRBV3-1 (or the pseudogene TRBV3-2) and TRBJ1-4; D gene ambiguous. There are 16 residues in the CDR3. The V and J ends lost 4 bases and 6 bases respectively, with 18 bases between them. Germline V lookup: CDR1 LGHDT, CDR2 YNNKEL (reference sequence). The CDR3 is CASSPDPTRWDEKLFF. The DNA for the CDR3 is TGTGCCAGCAGCCCGGACCCTACCAGATGGGATGAAAAACTGTTTTTT.

The J gene is TRBJ1-5, the V gene TRBV18; D remains unclear. Germline CDR1 reads KGHSH; CDR2 reads LQKENI. The length of the CDR3 is 13 residues. V lost 2 bases and J 4 bases, leaving 6 bases between the germline ends. The CDR3 protein is CASSPSENQPQHF. Written as DNA, the CDR3 is TGTGCCAGCTCACCAAGCGAAAATCAGCCCCAGCATTTT.

V is TRBV28 and J is TRBJ1-6; maybe TRBD1 (5 bases). Germline values: CDR1 MDHEN, CDR2 SYDVKM. This CDR3 region has 14 residues. Trimming stripped 2 bases from V and 14 bases from J, with 16 bases between. The CDR3, as DNA: TGTGCCAGCAGTTTAACGGGGTCCGGGGGGACCCTCCACTTT. It is translated as CASSLTGSGGTLHF.

This sequence joins TRBV19 and TRBJ1-1, with D possibly TRBD1 on 6 matching bases. This CDR3 region has 13 residues. Germline values: CDR1 LNHDA, CDR2 SQIVND (reference sequence). V was trimmed by 5 bases and J by 5 bases, leaving 12 bases between them. This CDR3 reads CASSLQGWTEAFF. The CDR3 nucleotides are TGTGCCAGTAGTCTACAGGGTTGGACTGAAGCTTTCTTT.

This rearrangement joins TRBV19 to TRBJ1-5, with a tentative D call TRBD1 (6 bases). V lost 1 base and J 2 bases, leaving 24 bases between the germline ends. The CDR3 is made up of 20 amino acids. Germline V gene lookup returns CDR1 LNHDA and CDR2 SQIVND (reference sequence). For the CDR3, the DNA is TGTGCCAGTAGTATAGTCCCCACGGGCAGGGGCCTCAGTGGCAATCAGCCCCAGCATTTT. Translated, it gives CASSIVPTGRGLSGNQPQHF.

Turning to this clone: The sample carries other DNA sequences with the same CDR3. The chain joins TRBV6-4 to TRBJ1-2; D gene ambiguous. The CDR3 length is 12 residues. The germline V gene encodes CDR1 MRHNA and CDR2 SNTAGT. V shed 2 bases and J shed 8 bases, with 9 bases lying between them. This CDR3 reads CASSDGLRGYTF. For the CDR3, the DNA is TGTGCCAGCAGTGACGGACTTAGGGGCTACACCTTC.

The V gene is TRBV5-4, the J gene TRBJ1-5, with 7 bases identical to TRBD1. J was trimmed by 5 bases and V by 0 bases; bases with no gene match: 14. Germline-derived CDR1 and CDR2 are SGHNT and YYREEE (reference sequence). The CDR3 has 18 amino acids. The CDR3 region has the DNA TGTGCCAGCAGCTTGGTTATGAGGGGGCAATCGGTATATCAGCCCCAGCATTTT. It encodes CASSLVMRGQSVYQPQHF. Full variable domain (missing parts from reference TRBV5-4 and TRBJ1-5): ETGVTQSPTHLIKTRGQQVTLRCSSQSGHNTVSWYQQALGQGPQFIFQYYREEENGRGNFPPRFSGLQFPNYSSELNVNALELDDSALYLCASSLVMRGQSVYQPQHFGDGTRLSIL.